This T cell receptor beta chain appears in the sequencing data of a study of OX40 agonist ivuxolimab in advanced cancers. Overall study: Cohort: 82.7% men, mean age about 60, aged about 23 to 80.

In germline, CDR1 is SEHNR, CDR2 FQNEAQ (reference sequence). The CDR3 runs to 15 residues. Trimming stripped 5 bases from V and 5 bases from J, with 17 bases between. Produced via immunoSEQ multiplex PCR; TCRdb's table is partial and in-frame only. The sample lists some 41,000 clones, 80% to 90% seen once, with about 17% in the top ten. Sequencing used CD4+ or CD8+ T cells sorted from blood, obtained in a trial of the OX40 agonist ivuxolimab. The source of this sequence is an adult with an advanced solid tumor such as melanoma, head and neck, liver or kidney cancer. This chain uses TRBV7-9 with TRBJ2-3; a possible D gene is TRBD2 (6 bases). CDR3 protein: CASSRGDGGEDTQYF. In DNA, the CDR3 is TGTGCCAGCAGCCGAGGGGATGGAGGGGAAGATACGCAGTATTTT.